This entry describes one T cell receptor (beta chain). As yet, its antigen is unknown. One entry per CDR3 protein results from TCRdb running MiXCR on the 5' RACE reads. Of more than 350,000 distinct CDR3 sequences in the sample, roughly 15% are singletons; the top ten hold roughly 21%. Germline V gene lookup returns CDR1 SGHAT and CDR2 FQNNGV. The CDR3 has 14 amino acids. Trimming removed 0 bases at V and 8 bases at J, with 13 bases between. This sample was taken from a study of T-cell memory formation after mild COVID-19. Study-wide results and caveats: CD4+ contracting clones were found mainly in CM and EM, and CD8+ ones in EMRA. For second-wave clones that peaked at day 37, SARS-CoV-2 specificity went unverified.

The chain recombines TRBV11-2 with TRBJ1-2; D uncertain. What was sequenced was PBMCs or a T cell subset sorted from them (not recorded which). This TCR came from a man aged 18 to 30 who had mild COVID-19 (a few samples of this study predate the infection). Cell type and time point are not known. The chain's CDR3 is CASSLEMVGEGYTF. DNA of the CDR3: TGTGCCAGCAGCTTAGAGATGGTCGGGGAGGGCTACACCTTC.